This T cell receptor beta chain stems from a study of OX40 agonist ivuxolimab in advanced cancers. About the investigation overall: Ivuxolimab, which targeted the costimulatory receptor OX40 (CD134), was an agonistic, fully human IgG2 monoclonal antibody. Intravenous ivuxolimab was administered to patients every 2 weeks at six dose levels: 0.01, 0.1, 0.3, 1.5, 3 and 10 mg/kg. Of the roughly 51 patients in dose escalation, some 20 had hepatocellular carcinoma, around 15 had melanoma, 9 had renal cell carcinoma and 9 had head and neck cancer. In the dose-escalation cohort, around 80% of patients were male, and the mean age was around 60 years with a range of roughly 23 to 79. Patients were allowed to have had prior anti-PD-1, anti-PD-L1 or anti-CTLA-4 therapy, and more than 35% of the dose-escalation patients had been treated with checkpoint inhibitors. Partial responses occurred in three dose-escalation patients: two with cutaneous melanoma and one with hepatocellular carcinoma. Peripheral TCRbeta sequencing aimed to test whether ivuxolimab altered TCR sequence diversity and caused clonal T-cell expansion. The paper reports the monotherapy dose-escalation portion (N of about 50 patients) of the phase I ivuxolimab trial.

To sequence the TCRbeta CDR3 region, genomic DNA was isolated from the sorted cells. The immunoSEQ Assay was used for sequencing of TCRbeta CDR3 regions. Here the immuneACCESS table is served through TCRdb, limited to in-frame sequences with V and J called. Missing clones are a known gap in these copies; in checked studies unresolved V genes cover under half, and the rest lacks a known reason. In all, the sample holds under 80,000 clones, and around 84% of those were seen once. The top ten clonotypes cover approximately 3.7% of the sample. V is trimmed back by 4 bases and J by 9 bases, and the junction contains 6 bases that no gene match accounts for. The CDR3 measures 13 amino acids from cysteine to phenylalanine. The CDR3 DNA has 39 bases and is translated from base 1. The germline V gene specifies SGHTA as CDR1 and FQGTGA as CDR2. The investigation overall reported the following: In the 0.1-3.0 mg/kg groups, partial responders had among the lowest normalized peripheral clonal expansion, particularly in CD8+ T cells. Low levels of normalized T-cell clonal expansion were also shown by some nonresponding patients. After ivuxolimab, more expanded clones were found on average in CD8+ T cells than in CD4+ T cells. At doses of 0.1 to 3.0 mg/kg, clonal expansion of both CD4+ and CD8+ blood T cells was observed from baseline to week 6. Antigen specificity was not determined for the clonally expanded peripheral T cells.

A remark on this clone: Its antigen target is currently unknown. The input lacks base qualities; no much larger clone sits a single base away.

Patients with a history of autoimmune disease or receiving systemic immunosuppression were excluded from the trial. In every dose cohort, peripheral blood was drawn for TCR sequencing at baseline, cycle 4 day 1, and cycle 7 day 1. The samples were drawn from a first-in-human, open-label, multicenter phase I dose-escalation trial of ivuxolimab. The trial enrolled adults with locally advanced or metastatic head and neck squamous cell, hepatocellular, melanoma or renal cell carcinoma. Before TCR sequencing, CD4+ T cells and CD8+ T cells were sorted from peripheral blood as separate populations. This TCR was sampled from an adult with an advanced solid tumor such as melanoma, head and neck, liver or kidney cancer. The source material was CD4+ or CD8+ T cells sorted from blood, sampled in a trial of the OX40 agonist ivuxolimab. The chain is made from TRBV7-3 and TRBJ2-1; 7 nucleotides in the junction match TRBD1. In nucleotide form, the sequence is TGTGCCAGCAGCTCCGGGACAGCTAGTGAGCAGTTCTTC. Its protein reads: CASSSGTASEQFF.